A single sample is the source of the 5 T cell receptor beta chains below, sequenced in a study of shared T cell receptors in the human thymus. Some clones are missing from TCRdb's copy, which holds only in-frame ones; the method was immunoSEQ multiplex PCR. The sample has about 380,000 clones, 85% to 95% seen once. Source material: thymocytes. These receptors were obtained from a human donor.

The chain combines TRBV4-3 with TRBJ2-3; TRBD1 aligns across 7 bases. The germline V gene encodes CDR1 LGHNA and CDR2 YSLEER. J was trimmed by 1 base and V by 1 base; bases with no gene match: 11. The CDR3 runs 18 residues. The CDR3 DNA follows: TGCGCCAGCAGCCAAGTCGCCCAGGACAGGACTCGCACAGATACGCAGTATTTT. Translated, it gives CASSQVAQDRTRTDTQYF.

This chain joins TRBV27 and TRBJ2-7, with unresolved D. The CDR3 is made up of 17 amino acids. Germline-derived CDR1 and CDR2 are MNHEY and SMNVEV (reference sequence). V was clipped by 2 bases and J by 5 bases, with 22 bases between them. In nucleotides, the CDR3 is TGTGCCAGCAGTTTAGTTATAGGCACGTCCTCTATTAACGAGCAGTACTTC. Amino acid sequence: CASSLVIGTSSINEQYF.

V and J are TRBV7-8 and TRBJ2-7; D is perhaps TRBD2 (5 bases). This CDR3 region has 15 residues. Trimming left V 5 bases short and J 1 base short, with 15 bases between. The germline V gene encodes CDR1 SGHVS and CDR2 FQNEAQ. DNA for the CDR3: TGTGCCAGCAGCCATGCCAGCGGTCCGTCCTACGAGCAGTACTTC. Residues: CASSHASGPSYEQYF.

The rearrangement uses TRBV7-6 and TRBJ2-3, with TRBD1 matching over 8 bases. The CDR3 runs to 18 residues. Germline V gene sequence: CDR1 SGHVS, CDR2 FNYEAQ. With 2 bases clipped from V and 3 bases from J, the junction kept 13 bases outside the gene matches. CDR3 amino acids: CASSLRVGMQGATDTQYF. The CDR3 DNA follows: TGTGCCAGCAGCTTAAGGGTCGGAATGCAGGGGGCAACAGATACGCAGTATTTT. Combining the CDR3 with reference TRBV7-6 and TRBJ2-3 gives the whole variable domain GAGVSQSPRYKVTKRGQDVALRCDPISGHVSLYWYRQALGQGPEFLTYFNYEAQQDKSGLPNDRFSAERPEGSISTLTIQRTEQRDSAMYRCASSLRVGMQGATDTQYFGPGTRLTVL.

This clone was detected once. The chain recombines TRBV2 with TRBJ2-7, with 12 positions matching TRBD2. The ends lost 11 bases at V and 6 bases at J; junction bases unmatched: 26. This CDR3 has 19 residues. The V gene's germline CDR1 is SNHLY and CDR2 FYNNEI. The CDR3 DNA follows: TGTGCCGCGGAAAAGGGGCTAGCGGGAGGGCCAGAAATCGGGTCCGAGCAGTACTTC. Protein product: CAAEKGLAGGPEIGSEQYF.